Listed below are T cell receptor beta chains from one sample, sequenced in a study of post-analysis software for immune sequencing data. TCRdb used MiXCR to reprocess the PCR reads, holding one entry per CDR3 protein. The table has about half a million distinct CDR3 sequences, around 40% seen once. The sample was blood. The source is a girl aged 10 to 17 with multiple sclerosis. The CDR3 runs from the conserved cysteine through the conserved F or W. A D gene is named only where the DNA matches it firmly. For some rows the clone size is stated as once, few or many, or as a class when expanded; others skip it.

j_gene: TRBJ2-5; v_gene: TRBV9; d_gene: NA; abundance: NA; CDR3aa: CASSVGSAQETQYF; CDR3nt: TGTGCCAGCAGCGTAGGGTCAGCCCAAGAGACCCAGTACTTC
j_gene: TRBJ2-5; v_gene: TRBV24-1; d_gene: NA; abundance: NA; CDR3aa: CATSDGTFETQYF; CDR3nt: TGTGCCACCAGTGATGGGACCTTCGAGACCCAGTACTTC
j_gene: TRBJ1-1; v_gene: TRBV29-1; d_gene: NA; abundance: NA; CDR3aa: CSVSPRQANTEAFF; CDR3nt: TGCAGCGTCTCCCCCAGACAGGCGAACACTGAAGCTTTCTTT
j_gene: TRBJ2-2; v_gene: TRBV12-3/TRBV12-4; d_gene: NA; abundance: few; CDR3aa: CASSLVGANTGELFF; CDR3nt: TGTGCCAGCAGTTTGGTGGGGGCGAACACCGGGGAGCTGTTTTTT
j_gene: TRBJ2-1; v_gene: TRBV4-2; d_gene: TRBD2; abundance: NA; CDR3aa: CASSPLAGLRDEQFF; CDR3nt: TGTGCCAGCAGCCCCTTAGCGGGATTGAGGGATGAGCAGTTCTTC
j_gene: TRBJ2-7; v_gene: TRBV4-1; d_gene: NA; abundance: NA; CDR3aa: CASSPPDRLGYEQYF; CDR3nt: TGCGCCAGCAGCCCGCCGGACAGATTAGGCTACGAGCAGTACTTC
j_gene: TRBJ2-5; v_gene: TRBV20-1; d_gene: TRBD2; abundance: NA; CDR3aa: CSAKTSGRICETQYF; CDR3nt: TGCAGTGCAAAGACTAGCGGGAGAATTTGTGAGACCCAGTACTTC
j_gene: TRBJ2-7; v_gene: TRBV4-2; d_gene: NA; abundance: NA; CDR3aa: CASSQDKRANKYEQYF; CDR3nt: TGTGCCAGCAGCCAAGATAAGCGGGCTAACAAGTACGAGCAGTACTTC
j_gene: TRBJ1-5; v_gene: TRBV7-2; d_gene: NA; abundance: NA; CDR3aa: CASSFFGGESNQPQHF; CDR3nt: TGTGCCAGCAGCTTCTTTGGGGGCGAAAGCAATCAGCCCCAGCATTTT
j_gene: TRBJ1-4; v_gene: TRBV9; d_gene: NA; abundance: NA; CDR3aa: CASSDPRGASNEKLFF; CDR3nt: TGTGCCAGCAGCGACCCCCGGGGGGCAAGTAATGAAAAACTGTTTTTT
j_gene: TRBJ2-1; v_gene: TRBV6-6; d_gene: TRBD2; abundance: NA; CDR3aa: CASSYSSGGTYNEQFF; CDR3nt: TGTGCCAGCAGTTACTCGAGCGGGGGGACCTACAATGAGCAGTTCTTC
j_gene: TRBJ2-7; v_gene: TRBV25-1; d_gene: TRBD2; abundance: NA; CDR3aa: CASSETSGTEQYF; CDR3nt: TGTGCCAGCAGTGAGACTAGCGGGACCGAGCAGTACTTC
j_gene: TRBJ2-5; v_gene: TRBV25-1; d_gene: NA; abundance: few; CDR3aa: CATEVSIGRAIVQETQYF; CDR3nt: TGTGCCACGGAGGTGTCCATCGGAAGGGCAATAGTCCAAGAGACCCAGTACTTC
j_gene: TRBJ2-5; v_gene: TRBV4-2; d_gene: TRBD2; abundance: few; CDR3aa: CASRAGIQETQYF; CDR3nt: TGTGCCAGCAGAGCGGGGATTCAAGAGACCCAGTACTTC
j_gene: TRBJ1-4; v_gene: TRBV29-1; d_gene: NA; abundance: many; CDR3aa: CSVVNGATNEKLFF; CDR3nt: TGCAGCGTGGTAAACGGAGCAACTAATGAAAAACTGTTTTTT
j_gene: TRBJ2-1; v_gene: TRBV7-9; d_gene: TRBD2; abundance: NA; CDR3aa: CASSSRTSGINVQFF; CDR3nt: TGTGCCAGCAGCTCTAGAACTAGCGGGATCAATGTGCAGTTCTTC
j_gene: TRBJ2-1; v_gene: TRBV7-9; d_gene: TRBD2; abundance: NA; CDR3aa: CASSPITTSGRDNEQFF; CDR3nt: TGTGCCAGCAGCCCGATTACCACTAGCGGGAGAGACAATGAGCAGTTCTTC
j_gene: TRBJ2-1; v_gene: TRBV7-2; d_gene: NA; abundance: few; CDR3aa: CASSLVGNYNEQFF; CDR3nt: TGTGCCAGCAGCTTAGTCGGGAACTACAATGAGCAGTTCTTC
j_gene: TRBJ2-7; v_gene: TRBV5-6; d_gene: NA; abundance: NA; CDR3aa: CASSFGGTYYEQYF; CDR3nt: TGTGCCAGCAGCTTCGGCGGGACGTACTACGAGCAGTACTTC
j_gene: TRBJ2-7; v_gene: TRBV7-9; d_gene: NA; abundance: once; CDR3aa: CASSTSSRGFNEQYF; CDR3nt: TGTGCCAGCAGCACATCCTCGCGAGGTTTCAACGAGCAGTACTTC
j_gene: TRBJ1-2; v_gene: TRBV6-5; d_gene: NA; abundance: NA; CDR3aa: CASSYSGGSHYGYTF; CDR3nt: TGTGCCAGCAGTTACTCAGGGGGTTCCCATTATGGCTACACCTTC
j_gene: TRBJ2-4; v_gene: TRBV7-6; d_gene: NA; abundance: NA; CDR3aa: CASSFSFGGISQESQYF; CDR3nt: TGCGCCAGCAGCTTCTCGTTCGGGGGTATATCCCAAGAGAGCCAGTACTTC
j_gene: TRBJ2-7; v_gene: TRBV15; d_gene: NA; abundance: few; CDR3aa: CATSRSPGELRYEQYF; CDR3nt: TGTGCCACCAGCAGGTCCCCAGGGGAACTAAGATACGAGCAGTACTTC
j_gene: TRBJ1-1; v_gene: TRBV5-1; d_gene: NA; abundance: NA; CDR3aa: CASSTAGGYTEAFF; CDR3nt: TGCGCCAGCAGCACGGCGGGGGGGTATACTGAAGCTTTCTTT
j_gene: TRBJ1-2; v_gene: TRBV7-2; d_gene: NA; abundance: NA; CDR3aa: CASSPSTAYGYTF; CDR3nt: TGTGCCAGCAGCCCAAGCACAGCCTATGGCTACACCTTC
j_gene: TRBJ1-5; v_gene: TRBV10-2; d_gene: NA; abundance: NA; CDR3aa: CASSDSRNQPQHF; CDR3nt: TGCGCCAGCAGTGATAGCCGCAATCAGCCCCAGCATTTT
j_gene: TRBJ2-3; v_gene: TRBV2; d_gene: NA; abundance: NA; CDR3aa: CASSTTASTDTQYF; CDR3nt: TGTGCCAGCAGTACGACAGCTAGCACAGATACGCAGTATTTT
j_gene: TRBJ1-5; v_gene: TRBV20-1; d_gene: NA; abundance: NA; CDR3aa: CSARDQAPNQPQHF; CDR3nt: TGCAGTGCTAGAGATCAGGCCCCTAATCAGCCCCAGCATTTT
j_gene: TRBJ2-5; v_gene: TRBV15; d_gene: TRBD1; abundance: NA; CDR3aa: CAASRGDDRGEETQYF; CDR3nt: TGTGCCGCCAGCAGAGGGGACGACAGGGGTGAAGAGACCCAGTACTTC
j_gene: TRBJ2-1; v_gene: TRBV5-1; d_gene: NA; abundance: NA; CDR3aa: CASSFVAVDNERFF; CDR3nt: TGCGCCAGCAGCTTCGTAGCGGTTGACAATGAGCGGTTCTTC
j_gene: TRBJ1-1; v_gene: TRBV3-1; d_gene: NA; abundance: once; CDR3aa: CASSQAPIVEAFF; CDR3nt: TGTGCCAGCAGCCAAGCCCCCATAGTCGAAGCTTTCTTT
j_gene: TRBJ1-1; v_gene: TRBV28; d_gene: NA; abundance: NA; CDR3aa: CASSLLNTEAFF; CDR3nt: TGTGCCAGCAGTTTACTGAACACTGAAGCTTTCTTT
j_gene: TRBJ2-7; v_gene: TRBV7-2; d_gene: TRBD2; abundance: few; CDR3aa: CASSVASGTSYEQYF; CDR3nt: TGTGCCAGCAGCGTGGCTAGCGGGACTTCCTACGAGCAGTACTTC
j_gene: TRBJ2-7; v_gene: TRBV5-6; d_gene: TRBD2; abundance: NA; CDR3aa: CASSLFTSGYEQYF; CDR3nt: TGTGCCAGCAGCTTGTTCACTAGCGGATACGAGCAGTACTTC
j_gene: TRBJ1-1; v_gene: TRBV5-1; d_gene: NA; abundance: few; CDR3aa: CASSPPGPEAFF; CDR3nt: TGCGCCAGCAGCCCACCGGGGCCTGAAGCTTTCTTT
j_gene: TRBJ1-5; v_gene: TRBV19; d_gene: TRBD1; abundance: NA; CDR3aa: CASRIRTGDNQPQHF; CDR3nt: TGTGCCAGTAGAATCAGGACAGGGGACAATCAGCCCCAGCATTTT
j_gene: TRBJ2-3; v_gene: TRBV29-1; d_gene: NA; abundance: NA; CDR3aa: CSVEGSGISTDTQYF; CDR3nt: TGCAGCGTTGAAGGGTCAGGGATCAGCACAGATACGCAGTATTTT
j_gene: TRBJ2-1; v_gene: TRBV28; d_gene: NA; abundance: NA; CDR3aa: CASTAAGTVSSYNEQFF; CDR3nt: TGTGCCAGCACAGCGGCGGGAACAGTTAGCTCCTACAATGAGCAGTTCTTC
j_gene: TRBJ2-1; v_gene: TRBV10-3; d_gene: TRBD1; abundance: NA; CDR3aa: CASRGRDRGAFSYNGQFF; CDR3nt: TGTGCCTCCAGAGGTCGGGACAGGGGGGCTTTCTCCTACAATGGGCAGTTCTTC
j_gene: TRBJ2-1; v_gene: TRBV5-6; d_gene: TRBD1; abundance: NA; CDR3aa: CASSFQGAYEQFF; CDR3nt: TGTGCCAGCAGCTTCCAGGGGGCCTATGAGCAGTTCTTC
j_gene: TRBJ2-3; v_gene: TRBV5-1; d_gene: NA; abundance: few; CDR3aa: CASSLEQGNTDTQYF; CDR3nt: TGCGCCAGCAGCTTGGAACAGGGAAACACAGATACGCAGTATTTT
j_gene: TRBJ2-7; v_gene: TRBV4-1; d_gene: NA; abundance: NA; CDR3aa: CASSQVQDNTYEQYF; CDR3nt: TGCGCCAGCAGCCAAGTTCAAGACAACACCTACGAGCAGTACTTC
j_gene: TRBJ2-1; v_gene: TRBV20-1; d_gene: NA; abundance: few; CDR3aa: CSAPGLNNEQFF; CDR3nt: TGCAGTGCTCCCGGACTCAACAATGAGCAGTTCTTC
j_gene: TRBJ1-5; v_gene: TRBV6-1; d_gene: TRBD1; abundance: few; CDR3aa: CASSTGQGRPYSNQPQHF; CDR3nt: TGTGCCAGCAGTACGGGACAGGGGAGACCATATAGCAATCAGCCCCAGCATTTT
j_gene: TRBJ2-1; v_gene: TRBV7-2; d_gene: NA; abundance: NA; CDR3aa: CASSLVRSLSYNEQFF; CDR3nt: TGTGCCAGCAGCTTAGTCCGTAGCCTCTCCTACAATGAGCAGTTCTTC
j_gene: TRBJ1-2; v_gene: TRBV5-1; d_gene: NA; abundance: few; CDR3aa: CASSSRTSPNNYGYTF; CDR3nt: TGCGCCAGCAGCTCGCGGACGTCTCCGAACAACTATGGCTACACCTTC
j_gene: TRBJ2-3; v_gene: TRBV9; d_gene: TRBD2; abundance: NA; CDR3aa: CASSVSVLGFSGTDTQYF; CDR3nt: TGTGCCAGCAGCGTATCCGTTTTGGGGTTCAGCGGGACCGATACGCAGTATTTT
j_gene: TRBJ1-1; v_gene: TRBV4-2; d_gene: NA; abundance: NA; CDR3aa: CASSREGGTSTEAFF; CDR3nt: TGTGCCAGCAGCCGGGAAGGGGGTACATCCACTGAAGCTTTCTTT
j_gene: TRBJ2-5; v_gene: TRBV4-1; d_gene: TRBD2; abundance: few; CDR3aa: CASSLIPGTSGSLREQYF; CDR3nt: TGCGCCAGCAGTCTCATACCGGGGACTAGCGGGAGTCTAAGAGAGCAGTACTTC
j_gene: TRBJ2-1; v_gene: TRBV4-1; d_gene: TRBD1; abundance: NA; CDR3aa: CASSQVSSGVGTGGYNEQFF; CDR3nt: TGCGCCAGCAGCCAAGTTTCAAGTGGGGTGGGGACAGGGGGCTACAATGAGCAGTTCTTC
j_gene: TRBJ1-6; v_gene: TRBV27; d_gene: NA; abundance: NA; CDR3aa: CASSSGGYNSPLHF; CDR3nt: TGTGCCAGCAGTTCGGGGGGCTATAATTCACCCCTCCACTTT
j_gene: TRBJ2-7; v_gene: TRBV20-1; d_gene: NA; abundance: few; CDR3aa: CSASQTGNIYEQYF; CDR3nt: TGCAGTGCTAGTCAAACAGGGAATATTTACGAGCAGTACTTC
j_gene: TRBJ1-2; v_gene: TRBV5-1; d_gene: NA; abundance: NA; CDR3aa: CASSLAPSTNYGYTF; CDR3nt: TGCGCCAGCAGCTTGGCTCCAAGCACTAACTATGGCTACACCTTC